A single T cell receptor beta chain is shown here with its context. The CDR3 totals 14 residues. Germline CDR1 LGHNA, CDR2 YSLEER. V was clipped by 6 bases and J by 6 bases, with 14 bases between them. The data are from a study of T-cell memory formation after mild COVID-19. TCRdb processed the 5' RACE reads anew with MiXCR; each CDR3 protein has one entry. The data contain some 82,000 distinct CDR3 sequences, roughly 13% of them singletons. The source of this sequence is a man younger than 30 who had mild COVID-19 (a few samples of this study predate the infection). Cell type and time point are not known. This chain joins TRBV4-3 and TRBJ2-2, with D unresolved. Specimen: PBMCs or a T cell subset sorted from them (not recorded which). CDR3 nucleotide sequence: TGCGCCAGCAGACTCGAAATCAGTTCCGGGGAGCTGTTTTTT. This encodes CASRLEISSGELFF.